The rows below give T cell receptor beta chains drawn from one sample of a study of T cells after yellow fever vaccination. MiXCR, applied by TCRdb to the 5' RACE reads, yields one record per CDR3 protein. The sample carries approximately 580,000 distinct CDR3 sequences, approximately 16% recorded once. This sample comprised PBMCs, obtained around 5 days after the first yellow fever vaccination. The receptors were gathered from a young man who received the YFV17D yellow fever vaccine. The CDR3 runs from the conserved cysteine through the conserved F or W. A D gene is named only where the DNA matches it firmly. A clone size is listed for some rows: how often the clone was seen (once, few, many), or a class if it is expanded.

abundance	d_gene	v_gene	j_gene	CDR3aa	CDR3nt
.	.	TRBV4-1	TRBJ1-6	CASSQEPPSVGRVSSSLHF	TGCGCCAGCAGCCAAGAGCCCCCTTCGGTTGGCCGGGTCTCTTCATCGCTCCACTTT
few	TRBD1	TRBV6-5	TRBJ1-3	CASLGTAGGNTIYF	TGTGCCAGCCTCGGGACAGCCGGTGGAAACACCATATATTTT
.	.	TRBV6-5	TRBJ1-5	CASSSPWGPRGIQPQHF	TGTGCCAGCAGTTCCCCTTGGGGTCCTCGCGGGATTCAGCCCCAGCATTTT
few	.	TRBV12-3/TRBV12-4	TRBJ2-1	CASSFRGMGDNEQFF	TGTGCCAGCAGTTTCAGGGGAATGGGCGACAATGAGCAGTTCTTC
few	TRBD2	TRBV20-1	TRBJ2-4	CSARIGLAGGLGNIQYF	TGCAGTGCTAGAATAGGACTAGCGGGGGGCCTGGGAAACATTCAGTACTTC
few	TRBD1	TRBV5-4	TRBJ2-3	CASSFKGAPDTQYF	TGTGCCAGCAGCTTCAAGGGGGCCCCAGATACGCAGTATTTT
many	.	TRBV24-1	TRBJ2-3	CATSDFTSTDTQYF	TGTGCCACCAGTGATTTCACTAGCACAGATACGCAGTATTTT
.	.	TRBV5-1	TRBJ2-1	CASSANNLNEQFF	TGCGCCAGCAGCGCTAATAATCTGAATGAGCAGTTCTTC
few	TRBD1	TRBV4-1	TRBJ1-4	CASSQTGRDEKLFF	TGCGCCAGCAGCCAGACAGGGCGGGATGAAAAACTGTTTTTT
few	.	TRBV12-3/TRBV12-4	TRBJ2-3	CASSQGLSLTDTQYF	TGTGCCAGCAGCCAAGGACTCAGTTTGACAGATACGCAGTATTTT
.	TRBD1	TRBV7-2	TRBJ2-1	CASSHPGQGLFF	TGTGCCAGCAGCCACCCGGGACAGGGGTTGTTCTTC
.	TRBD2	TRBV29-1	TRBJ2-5	CSGGGRFQETQYF	TGCAGCGGGGGGGGGAGATTCCAAGAGACCCAGTACTTC